The 5 T cell receptor beta chains presented below share a single source sample, sequenced in a study of metastatic and nonmetastatic thyroid tumors. Patients underwent thyroid surgery, and none had received any treatment before it. TCRdb recomputed clones from the PCR reads via MiXCR. The repertoire holds approximately 40,000 clones, 28% seen once, with roughly 9.5% in the top ten. The sequenced sample was blood. These receptors were collected from a male donor with papillary thyroid cancer or a benign thyroid nodule (not recorded which). Some clones in this sample may be carry-over from other donors' samples.

At least ten counts were recorded for this clone. The chain has TRBV5-1 and TRBJ2-7, with a tentative D call TRBD2 (5 bases). Germline CDR1 SGHRS, CDR2 YFSETQ. With 7 bases removed from V and 2 bases from J, the gap between germline ends came to 10 bases. This CDR3 contains 12 residues. The CDR3 DNA reads as TGCGCCAGCGCCAGCGGAACCTACGAGCAGTACTTC. Translation: CASASGTYEQYF. Full variable domain (missing parts from reference TRBV5-1 and TRBJ2-7): KAGVTQTPRYLIKTRGQQVTLSCSPISGHRSVSWYQQTPGQGLQFLFEYFSETQRNKGNFPGRFSGRQFSNSRSEMNVSTLELGDSALYLCASASGTYEQYFGPGTRLTVT.

This clone was seen at least ten times. The rearrangement links TRBV11-2 to TRBJ1-1; unclear D gene. The V gene's germline CDR1 is SGHAT and CDR2 FQNNGV. Trimming took 3 bases from V and 3 from J, leaving 8 bases between them. The CDR3 is 13 residues long. The CDR3 DNA follows: TGTGCCAGCAGCTTCGGGGAGGACACTGAAGCTTTCTTT. Amino acid sequence: CASSFGEDTEAFF.

The J gene is TRBJ1-5, the V gene TRBV20-1; 8 bases fit TRBD1. This CDR3 spans 15 amino acids. Germline assignment: CDR1 DFQATT and CDR2 SNEGSKA (reference sequence). The junction had 15 bases not matched to a gene; V was cut back by 7 bases and J by 7 bases. CDR3 bases: TGCAGTGGTGGAACCCCCTGGACAGGGATCCAGCCCCAGCATTTT. It codes for CSGGTPWTGIQPQHF.

The chain joins TRBV2 to TRBJ1-6; 8 bases are shared with TRBD1. This CDR3 spans 21 amino acids. CDR1 and CDR2 (germline): SNHLY, FYNNEI. The V gene end was trimmed by 4 bases and the J gene end by 4 bases; junction bases not matched to a gene: 21. The CDR3 here is CASSAGGKSFSVEGYNSPLHF. CDR3 sequence (DNA): TGTGCCAGCAGTGCAGGGGGCAAATCATTTTCCGTCGAGGGGTATAATTCACCCCTCCACTTT. The variable domain in full, with the rest retrieved from reference TRBV2 and TRBJ1-6, is EPEVTQTPSHQVTQMGQEVILRCVPISNHLYFYWYRQILGQKVEFLVSFYNNEISEKSEIFDDQFSVERPDGSNFTLKIRSTKLEDSAMYFCASSAGGKSFSVEGYNSPLHFGNGTRLTVT.

This clone was observed at least ten times. The J gene is TRBJ1-6, the V gene TRBV25-1, with TRBD1 matching over 7 bases. V trimming: 5 bases; J trimming: 10 bases; junction bases outside the gene matches: 8. The length of the CDR3 is 14 residues. Germline V gene sequence: CDR1 MGHDK, CDR2 SYGVNS. CDR3 sequence reads: CASSPSGGRSPLHF. Here the CDR3 DNA reads TGTGCCAGCAGTCCCTCAGGGGGTAGGTCACCCCTCCACTTT.